This TCR beta chain appears in the sequencing data of a study of vaccination effects on CD4 cells after COVID-19 (dated by TCRdb to 2021 to 2024). A note on the overall study: In the ViraFEST assay, PBMC were stimulated with viral peptide pools, and antigen-specific CD4+ T cell clonotypes were then identified by expansion using TCR sequencing. After vaccination, three convalescent patients were sampled at an early time point (day +14) and at a late time point (day +241, +227 and +161, respectively). Across the study, the median time from the second dose to post-vaccine sampling was 72 days (range 14 to 241). Two million PBMC per well were cultured with about 9.6 ug/ml peptides in IMDM containing around 5% human AB serum, about 9 IU/ml IL-2 and gentamicin. SARS-CoV-2 spike-specific CD4+ TCR repertoires from before and after mRNA vaccination were compared in COVID-19 convalescent patients and in infection-naive vaccine recipients. Altogether, about 10 COVID-19 convalescent patients and several SARS-CoV-2-naive healthy vaccine recipients made up the full study. Cultures from other donors in the study were sequenced with the Oncomine TCR Beta short-read assay on an Illumina iSeq 100. What the study reported, not specific to this receptor: Only a small number of convalescent patients were included, and no early post-infection timepoints were available, which limited the study. In convalescent patients, the post-vaccine spike-reactive repertoire consisted mainly of new vaccine-induced clones, largely distinct from infection-induced clones. Clones induced by infection and clones induced by vaccination both contracted markedly at late timepoints after vaccination, which fits with T cell responses waning over time.

After more than 9 days of culture, CD4+ T cells were isolated with the EasySep CD4+ T cell isolation kit. Convalescent patients had PCR-confirmed SARS-CoV-2 infection between March and December 2020, before Alpha, Beta and Delta variants emerged in the United States. Participants received two doses of either the BNT162b2 or the mRNA-1273 mRNA SARS-CoV-2 vaccine. On days 3 and 7, half of the culture medium was replaced with fresh IL-2-containing medium. Unless noted otherwise, every peptide stimulation condition was cultured in triplicate wells. PBMC were separated from whole blood using Ficoll-Paque Plus gradient centrifugation and were then either cryopreserved at -140C or used fresh. Genomic DNA was extracted from cultured CD4+ T cells with the QIAamp micro DNA kit. The library was built by means of the immunoSEQ multiplex PCR assay. TCR beta CDR3 sequencing was performed on DNA from the cultured, isolated CD4+ T cells. In the original analysis: Non-productive TCR sequences were discarded, and reads were trimmed to the CDR3 region, with only CDR3s of 7 or more amino acids retained. The MANAFEST web app was used to identify antigen-specific clonotypes by comparing expansion in peptide wells with expansion in reference cultures. For clones to be considered positive, expansion at FDR<0.05 versus reference and all other wells, an odds ratio above 5, and a frequency above 0.1% in two replicate wells were required. Clonotypes significantly expanded in SARS-CoV-2 spike wells and in at least one common cold coronavirus spike condition were defined as cross-reactive. CDR3 similarity was assessed by Levenshtein distance using the stringdist R package, and unrooted trees were constructed with ape in R 3.6.1. As stored in TCRdb, this immuneACCESS dataset retains in-frame rearrangements with V and J assigned. A fraction of the clones does not appear; measured against another copy, unresolved V genes explain less than half of the discrepancy, and the remainder lacks a known reason. The V and J calls and clone size come from that table; D and trimming were worked out from the DNA. The sample has roughly 46,000 clones on record, about 76% of them singletons. The ten top clones hold approximately 5.6% of the sample.

In the case of this clone: What antigen it recognizes has not been identified. No qualities accompany the bases; no much larger clone lies one base away.

Via the germline V gene, CDR1 is SGHTA and CDR2 FQGNSA. From cysteine to phenylalanine, the CDR3 is 12 amino acids long. Only the CDR3 DNA is retained, 36 bases long and in frame from the first base. The junction carries 5 bases between V and J, which are trimmed by 5 bases and 1 base respectively. The sequenced sample was CD4+ T cells from PBMCs cultured without peptide, obtained after COVID-19 vaccination. The rearrangement joined TRBV7-2 to TRBJ1-2, with no reliable assignment of the D segment. The origin of this receptor is a human donor who had a prior SARS-CoV-2 infection. The DNA sequence reads TGTGCCAGCAGCCTACTTAACTATGGCTACACCTTC. Translated, this is CASSLLNYGYTF.